This entry describes one TCR beta chain. The record originates from a study of blood T cell repertoires in COVID-19. Sequenced by immunoSEQ multiplex PCR; TCRdb stores in-frame clones only, minus some. The sample includes under 250,000 clones, about nine tenths of them seen just once. Germline V CDR1 and CDR2: SGHNT, YENEEA. The length of the CDR3 is 14 residues. Trimming pared 1 base from V and 5 bases from J, leaving 11 bases between. This TCR derives from a woman between 25 and 40 years old with COVID-19, enrolled during active disease. The chain joins TRBV11-3 to TRBJ2-5; D is uncertain. Sequencing was carried out using peripheral blood. In DNA, the CDR3 is TGTGCCAGCAGCTTAGTTGGCGGAAGGGAGACCCAGTACTTC. Its protein is CASSLVGGRETQYF.